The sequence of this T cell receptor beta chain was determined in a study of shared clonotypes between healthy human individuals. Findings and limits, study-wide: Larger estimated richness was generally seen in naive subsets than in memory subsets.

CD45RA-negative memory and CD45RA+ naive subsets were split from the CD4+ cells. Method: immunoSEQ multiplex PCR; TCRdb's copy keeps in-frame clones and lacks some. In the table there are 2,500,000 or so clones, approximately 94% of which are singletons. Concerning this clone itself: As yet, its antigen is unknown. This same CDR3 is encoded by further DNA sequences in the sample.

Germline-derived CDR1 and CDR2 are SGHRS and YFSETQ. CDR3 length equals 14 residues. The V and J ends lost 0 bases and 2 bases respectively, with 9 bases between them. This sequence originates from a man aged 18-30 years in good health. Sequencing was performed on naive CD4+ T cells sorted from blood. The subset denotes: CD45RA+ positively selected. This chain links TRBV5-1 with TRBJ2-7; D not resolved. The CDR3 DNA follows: TGCGCCAGCAGCTTGGCCGATAGCCCCTACGAGCAGTACTTC. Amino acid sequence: CASSLADSPYEQYF.